This T cell receptor (beta chain) was identified during a study of human versus mouse CDR3 diversity and MHC coevolution (dated by TCRdb to 2015 to 2018). Background for the entire study: The immunoSEQ assay was reported to detect one in 200,000 T cells and to minimize amplification bias from multiplex PCR. The human cohort was made up of three healthy volunteer blood donors, who at collection were aged 30 to 40, 40 to 50 and 60 to 69, one donor in each range. Across the mouse and human samples, each sample yielded between about 5.5 x 10^6 and 1.7 x 10^7 valid reads. Human naive CD4 T cell repertoires served as a reference for TCR selection on multiple MHC II alleles, compared against human-TCR-locus transgenic mice with single MHC II. What the authors observed across the whole study: Repertoire diversity was not considered directly comparable between humans and mice because human T cells were selected on roughly six MHC II alleles. According to iCHAO1 estimates, humans had the largest TCR beta repertoire, around 1.5 million clonotypes, which was attributed likely to selection by multiple MHC II molecules. Among all the groups compared, the lowest clonal inequality scores came from most of the three human donors. On average, humans had more CDR3 deletions and insertions than mice did, pointing to greater exonuclease and TdT activity.

The QIAGEN blood and tissue kit was used to extract genomic DNA from sorted cells, and the DNA was quantified on a NanoDrop 1000. The immunoSEQ platform deep sequenced and quantified TCR alpha and beta chains by multiplex PCR of genomic DNA. The source study handled its data this way. Annotation of the TCR sequences relied on IMGT gene and region definitions. As a stand-in for the preselection repertoire, out-of-frame rearrangements were used and set against in-frame clonotypes. To estimate repertoire size, the study used the iCHAO1 estimator that comes with the immunoSEQ platform. A Gini index, which is based on the Lorenz curve, was applied to in-frame amino acid clonotypes to measure clonal inequality. The intersect function in the R package tcR was used to count shared clonotypes, while the Jaccard index served to score similarity. Principal component analysis of V, J and V-J usage frequencies was run with the R prcomp function without normalization. This immuneACCESS table, as held by TCRdb, lists in-frame sequences with V and J called but not all clones. Of the missing ones, under half trace to an unresolved V gene in checked studies; the others have no known cause. For V, J and clone size, that table is used; D and trimming come from the DNA. In this sample the table shows about 73,000 clones, approximately 90% of which occur a single time. The leading ten clones occupy around 0.15% of the sample.

Fluorescence-activated cell sorting was used to pull naive CD4 T cells, meaning cells that were CD45RO-negative and CD62L-positive, out of the PBMCs. About 50 ml of fresh peripheral blood was collected from each donor, and PBMCs were isolated by Ficoll density centrifugation. All samples were sorted on a FACSAria III instrument and reached purity above 90%. CDR1 is given as MNHNS and CDR2 as SASEGT, both from the germline V gene. Germline trimming amounts to 4 bases on V and 9 bases on J, with 11 as the count of junction bases outside the gene matches. The CDR3 goes from the cysteine to the phenylalanine over 16 residues. Just CDR3 DNA is preserved here, 48 bases in frame from base 1. As to this clone: Which antigen it targets is not known. No base quality information exists; no much larger clone differs at one position.

This clonotype was sampled from a person between 25 and 70 years old in good health. Sequenced material: naive CD4+ T cells from blood. In light of the paper, this sample's cell subset or site label describes: CD45RO-negative CD62L-positive naive CD4 T cells. In this chain, TRBV6-1 is recombined with TRBJ2-1, with TRBD2 matching 11 junction bases. Here is the DNA: TGTGCCAGCAGTGTCTTAGCGGGAGGGCGAGGCGGTGAGCAGTTCTTC. This is translated as CASSVLAGGRGGEQFF.